These 13 T cell receptor beta chains originate from one sample sequenced in a study of PD-1 and CTLA-4 blockade in melanoma. Using immunoSEQ multiplex PCR, the repertoire was profiled, and TCRdb retains in-frame clones only, with some absent. The sample has 10,000 to 13,000 clones; roughly 82% are singletons. Sequenced here: CD8+ T cells from peripheral blood, sampled from a patient given anti-PD-1 treatment. These receptors were taken from a human donor with melanoma.

V gene TRBV27 combines with J gene TRBJ2-3; TRBD2 matches 7 bases. Per germline, CDR1 MNHEY and CDR2 SMNVEV (reference sequence). With V trimmed by 5 bases and J by 5 bases, 7 bases remained unmatched. This CDR3 region has 14 residues. CDR3 nucleotides: TGTGCCAGCAGTACCCCGGGACTACGAGATACGCAGTATTTT. Residues: CASSTPGLRDTQYF.

The V gene is TRBV11-3, the J gene TRBJ2-5; D is possibly TRBD2 (6 bases). V lost 2 bases and J 1 base, leaving 11 bases between the germline ends. The CDR3 consists of 15 residues. Germline values: CDR1 SGHNT, CDR2 YENEEA. CDR3 sequence: CASSLNGGTQETQYF. The CDR3 region has the DNA TGTGCCAGCAGCTTAAATGGCGGGACCCAAGAGACCCAGTACTTC.

V gene TRBV5-1 combines with J gene TRBJ2-7; 13 bases match TRBD2. Unmatched junction bases numbered 7, after V lost 4 bases and J lost 0 bases. From germline, CDR1 is SGHRS and CDR2 YFSETQ. This CDR3 has 17 amino acids. The CDR3 bases are TGCGCCAGCAGCCCGGGACTAGCGGGATTATACTCCTACGAGCAGTACTTC. Protein: CASSPGLAGLYSYEQYF. Combining the CDR3 with reference TRBV5-1 and TRBJ2-7 gives the whole variable domain KAGVTQTPRYLIKTRGQQVTLSCSPISGHRSVSWYQQTPGQGLQFLFEYFSETQRNKGNFPGRFSGRQFSNSRSEMNVSTLELGDSALYLCASSPGLAGLYSYEQYFGPGTRLTVT.

The chain carries TRBV13 and TRBJ2-1; D might be TRBD2 (6 bases). Germline V lookup: CDR1 PRHDT, CDR2 FYEKMQ (reference sequence). The CDR3 covers 14 residues. Trimming stripped 5 bases from V and 7 bases from J, with 15 bases between. The CDR3: CASSPRLETNEQFF. As DNA, the CDR3 is TGTGCCAGCAGCCCACGACTAGAAACGAATGAGCAGTTCTTC.

The chain is built from TRBV29-1 and TRBJ1-5; D perhaps matches TRBD1 (5 bases). Germline CDR1 reads SQVTM; CDR2 reads ANQGSEA. The CDR3 runs to 13 residues. The V end lost 1 base, the J end lost 6 bases, and 10 bases lay between the germline ends. Here the CDR3 reads CSVEAREGQPQHF. The CDR3 DNA reads TGCAGCGTTGAAGCCAGGGAGGGTCAGCCCCAGCATTTT.

The CDR3 loop reads CASSVDPGIQGTEAFF. The CDR3 DNA is TGTGCCAGCAGCGTGGACCCGGGGATCCAGGGCACTGAAGCTTTCTTT. The chain employs TRBV9 and TRBJ1-1; D is perhaps TRBD1 (5 bases). Looked up from germline, CDR1 is SGDLS and CDR2 is YYNGEE. The CDR3 has 16 residues. The V end lost 2 bases, the J end lost 4 bases, and 18 bases lay between the germline ends.

The chain employs TRBV4-3 and TRBJ1-3; TRBD1 is a possible D gene (5 bases). Germline CDR1 LGHNA, CDR2 YSLEER. Trimming removed 1 base at V and 2 bases at J, with 6 bases between. CDR3 size: 14 residues. The CDR3 sequence is CASSQGGAGNTIYF. CDR3 DNA sequence: TGCGCCAGCAGCCAAGGAGGGGCTGGAAACACCATATATTTT.

The J gene is TRBJ2-5, the V gene TRBV6-5; TRBD2 agrees at 10 bases. With V trimmed by 6 bases and J by 2 bases, 6 bases remained unmatched. CDR3 length: 15 amino acids. CDR1 is MNHEY, CDR2 SVGAGI, per germline. The CDR3 here is CASSLSGGLQETQYF. CDR3 DNA: TGTGCCAGCAGCCTTAGCGGGGGGCTTCAAGAGACCCAGTACTTC.

Here the CDR3 DNA reads TGTGCCAGCAGTTTACCATCGAACACTGAAGCTTTCTTT. It specifies CASSLPSNTEAFF. This rearrangement joins TRBV6-5 to TRBJ1-1; D is undetermined. From germline, CDR1 is MNHEY and CDR2 SVGAGI. V was pared by 4 bases and J by 1 base, with 7 bases between. This CDR3 contains 13 residues.

The chain links TRBV12-3 or TRBV12-4 to TRBJ1-2; 7 bases fit TRBD1. J gave up 4 bases and V 5 bases, and 4 bases lay outside the gene matches. CDR3 size: 13 residues. This CDR3 is CASSAGQFYGYTF. DNA for the CDR3: TGTGCCAGCAGTGCGGGACAGTTCTATGGCTACACCTTC.

The chain uses TRBV19 and TRBJ1-2; maybe TRBD1 (6 bases). The V end was cut by 1 base, the J end by 4 bases, with 13 bases between. The CDR3 length is 15 residues. Germline V gene sequence: CDR1 LNHDA, CDR2 SQIVND (reference sequence). The DNA for the CDR3 is TGTGCCAGTAGTATAGGAGCAGGGGTGGGCTATGGCTACACCTTC. Protein sequence: CASSIGAGVGYGYTF.

The chain links TRBV6-6 to TRBJ1-5, with a tentative D call TRBD1 (6 bases). The CDR3 is made up of 13 amino acids. Germline V gives CDR1 MNHNY, CDR2 SVGAGI (reference sequence). V lost 8 bases and J lost 4, with 12 bases in between. CDR3 sequence: CASCRGSNQPQHF. As DNA, the CDR3 is TGTGCCAGCTGCAGGGGATCGAATCAGCCCCAGCATTTT.

The chain employs TRBV7-2 and TRBJ1-4, with TRBD1 as a possible D gene (5 bases). CDR1 and CDR2 (germline): SGHTA, FQGNSA. V was trimmed by 2 bases and J by 7 bases, leaving 17 bases between them. The CDR3 sequence is 16 residues long. The CDR3 loop reads CASSLRGPGYGEKLFF. DNA for the CDR3: TGTGCCAGCAGCTTACGGGGCCCGGGGTACGGTGAAAAACTGTTTTTT.